These 24 T cell receptor beta chains originate from one sample sequenced in a study of Graves' ophthalmopathy and Graves' hyperthyroidism. For repertoire sequencing, the TCR beta CDR3 regions were amplified from RNA transcripts. The first-round RT-PCR employed HTBI primers together with the Qiagen OneStep RT-PCR kit. A multiplex PCR was then performed as the second round. In TCRdb, the multiplex PCR reads were re-called with MiXCR into one record per CDR3 protein. Of just over 600,000 distinct CDR3 sequences in the sample, about 20% were seen once. Material: peripheral blood. The source of these receptors is a young woman with stable Graves' hyperthyroidism. Some clones in this sample may be carry-over from other donors' samples.

The V and J genes are TRBV12-3 or TRBV12-4 and TRBJ1-5; the match to TRBD1 covers 11 bases. The J segment lost 1 base and the V segment lost 6 bases, leaving 8 bases of the junction unmatched. CDR3 length equals 17 residues. The CDR3 protein is CASSSGTGGVSNQPQHF. CDR3 nucleotides: TGTGCCAGCAGCTCCGGGACAGGGGGTGTGAGCAATCAGCCCCAGCATTTT.

The table lists this clonotype with many counts. The chain links TRBV18 to TRBJ2-4; either TRBD1 or TRBD2 may supply D (5 bases each). The ends were cut back, 2 bases at V and 2 bases at J, with 10 bases in the middle. The CDR3 totals 15 residues. The germline gives CDR1 KGHSH, CDR2 LQKENI. CDR3 sequence (DNA): TGTGCCAGCTCACCATCTGAGGGGACCAAAAACATTCAGTACTTC. Translated: CASSPSEGTKNIQYF.

This chain joins TRBV12-3 or TRBV12-4 and TRBJ1-1; 8 bases match TRBD1. Trimming removed 4 bases from V and 8 bases from J; junction bases left unmatched: 3. The CDR3 covers 12 residues. This CDR3 is CASSWTGREAFF. The CDR3, as DNA: TGTGCCAGCAGTTGGACAGGGAGGGAAGCTTTCTTT.

The rearrangement joins TRBV7-2 to TRBJ1-5; D remains unclear. This CDR3 has 13 residues. The germline V gene has CDR1 SGHTA and CDR2 FQGNSA. V was shortened by 5 bases and J by 4 bases, with 9 bases between the two germline ends. DNA of the CDR3: TGTGCCAGCAGCCCGGATGAAAATCAGCCCCAGCATTTT. Residues: CASSPDENQPQHF. The full variable domain, in which reference TRBV7-2 and TRBJ1-5 provide the parts outside the CDR3, is GAGVSQSPSNKVTEKGKDVELRCDPISGHTALYWYRQSLGQGLEFLIYFQGNSAPDKSGLPSDRFSAERTGGSVSTLTIQRTQQEDSAVYLCASSPDENQPQHFGDGTRLSIL.

V usage is TRBV10-3 and J usage is TRBJ1-5, with D uncertain. Trimming shortened V by 4 bases and J by 4 bases, and 8 bases separated the two germline ends. Germline CDR1 reads ENHRY; CDR2 reads SYGVKD. This CDR3 is 13 amino acids long. The CDR3 reads CAISGLVNQPQHF. The CDR3, as DNA: TGTGCCATCAGTGGTCTCGTGAATCAGCCCCAGCATTTT.

Notes on this clonotype: Sequence at one end of the junction differs from germline and may be a read error. DNA of the CDR3: TGTGCCAGCATATCCGAGGGACAGGGGGGTTCACCCCACCACTTT. This encodes CASISEGQGGSPHHF. The V and J genes are TRBV2 and TRBJ1-6; TRBD1 matches 11 bases. The length of the CDR3 is 15 residues. Germline lookup yields CDR1 SNHLY and CDR2 FYNNEI.

This clonotype was detected ten times or more. V is TRBV27 and J is TRBJ2-7, with 11 bases identical to TRBD2. Per germline, CDR1 MNHEY and CDR2 SMNVEV (reference sequence). The V segment lost 6 bases and the J segment 1 base; nucleotides outside the gene matches: 5. The CDR3 is 15 amino acids. Here the CDR3 DNA reads TGTGCCAGCAGCCCTAGCGGGAGGAATTCCTACGAGCAGTACTTC. Its translation is CASSPSGRNSYEQYF.

V and J are TRBV3-1 and TRBJ1-5; D possibly corresponds to TRBD1 (5 bases). With 1 base removed from V and 2 bases from J, the gap between germline ends came to 12 bases. Germline lookup yields CDR1 LGHDT and CDR2 YNNKEL (reference sequence). This CDR3 has 16 amino acids. This CDR3 is CASSQGSGAGNQPQHF. The DNA of the CDR3 is TGTGCCAGCAGCCAAGGGTCTGGGGCCGGCAATCAGCCCCAGCATTTT.

This clonotype has ten or more counts. The chain carries TRBV12-3 or TRBV12-4 and TRBJ2-2; D is uncertain. V lost 1 base to trimming and J lost 2 bases, with 11 bases between them. The CDR3 runs 16 residues. The CDR3 loop reads CASSLGQRANTGELFF. The CDR3 DNA is TGTGCCAGCAGTTTAGGGCAACGGGCCAACACCGGGGAGCTGTTTTTT.

This clonotype was seen ten or more times. The rearrangement links TRBV12-5 to TRBJ1-6; D remains unclear. In germline, CDR1 is LGHNT, CDR2 FRNRAP. V lost 3 bases and J 7 bases, leaving 10 bases between the germline ends. This CDR3 spans 14 amino acids. This chain's CDR3 is CASGLEFTNSPLHF. Written as DNA, the CDR3 is TGTGCTAGTGGTTTAGAGTTCACCAATTCACCCCTCCACTTT.

This clonotype was counted ten times or more. The gene calls are TRBV27 and TRBJ1-5, with a weak D call TRBD1 (5 bases). Per germline, CDR1 MNHEY and CDR2 SMNVEV (reference sequence). The CDR3 sequence is 14 residues long. V was clipped by 6 bases and J by 6 bases, with 15 bases between them. CDR3 in DNA: TGTGCCAGCAGCCTCGGGGGGTTTGGTCAGCCCCAGCATTTT. Protein: CASSLGGFGQPQHF.

Many counts were recorded for this clonotype. This sequence joins TRBV28 and TRBJ1-1; D possibly corresponds to TRBD1 (5 bases). V lost 1 base, J lost 10 bases, and 13 bases lay in between. CDR3 length: 13 amino acids. The germline V gene has CDR1 MDHEN and CDR2 SYDVKM. CDR3 in amino acids: CASSLSQGLGAFF. CDR3 coding DNA: TGTGCCAGCAGTTTATCGCAGGGTTTAGGAGCTTTCTTT.

There are many counts of this clonotype. J is TRBJ1-2 and V is TRBV2, with no clear D. V lost 2 bases and J lost 2, with 15 bases in between. From germline, CDR1 is SNHLY and CDR2 FYNNEI. The CDR3 consists of 16 residues. CDR3 in amino acids: CASSESGGRTNYGYTF. The CDR3 coding sequence is TGTGCCAGCAGTGAAAGCGGTGGCAGAACCAACTATGGCTACACCTTC.

Concerning this clonotype itself: No conserved phenylalanine or tryptophan ends this CDR3, so it is likely a read error. No DNA is shown, since the ends of the CDR3 on it are uncertain; the CDR3 is the one TCRdb lists. The chain links TRBV12-3 or TRBV12-4 to TRBJ2-5. With termini counted, the CDR3 has 13 amino acids. CDR3 region: CASSVPPQETQDY.

This clonotype was counted many times. The J gene is TRBJ2-7, the V gene TRBV3-1; D call uncertain. Between the trimmed V and J ends, which lost 3 bases and 3 bases, there was a span of 3 bases. Germline lookup yields CDR1 LGHDT and CDR2 YNNKEL (reference sequence). CDR3 size: 11 residues. The CDR3, as DNA: TGTGCCAGCAGCCAGCTCTACGAGCAGTACTTC. Its protein product is CASSQLYEQYF.

This clonotype occurred many times. This chain uses TRBV11-1 with TRBJ1-1, with unresolved D. Between the trimmed V and J ends, which lost 2 bases and 0 bases, there was a span of 13 bases. This CDR3 has 16 residues. From germline, CDR1 is SGHAT and CDR2 FQDESV (reference sequence). The CDR3 protein is CASSLWSARVNTEAFF. CDR3 DNA: TGTGCCAGCAGCTTATGGAGTGCTAGAGTGAACACTGAAGCTTTCTTT.

This chain links TRBV5-1 with TRBJ2-7; possible D gene TRBD1, 7 bases. There are 16 residues in the CDR3. Germline V CDR1 and CDR2: SGHRS, YFSETQ. Trimming left V 0 bases short and J 0 bases short, with 13 bases between. This chain's CDR3 is CASSLAGRGDSYEQYF. The CDR3 DNA sequence: TGCGCCAGCAGCTTGGCCGGCAGGGGGGACTCCTACGAGCAGTACTTC.

This clonotype was counted many times. The rearrangement links TRBV10-3 to TRBJ2-7; TRBD2 agrees at 8 bases. The CDR3 spans 16 residues. Losses at the gene ends were 2 bases for V and 1 base for J; bases not matched to a gene: 7. Germline CDR1 reads ENHRY; CDR2 reads SYGVKD. Written as DNA, the CDR3 is TGTGCCATCAGTGAGAGCGGGGGTTTTGGGTCCTACGAGCAGTACTTC. This translates into CAISESGGFGSYEQYF.

This clonotype showed up many times. This chain links TRBV5-4 with TRBJ2-5, with TRBD2 matching over 10 bases. Germline-derived CDR1 and CDR2 are SGHNT and YYREEE (reference sequence). The length of the CDR3 is 17 residues. The V and J ends lost 4 bases and 2 bases, in that order; junction bases with no gene match: 11. The CDR3 protein is CASSHKPLAGEQETQYF. CDR3 bases: TGTGCCAGCAGCCACAAACCTCTAGCGGGGGAGCAAGAGACCCAGTACTTC.

For this clonotype: This may stem from a read error, because a much larger clone lies one nucleotide away. The conserved closing phenylalanine or tryptophan is absent in this CDR3, likely reflecting a read error. The CDR3 sequence: CASRILMTGNGGYTS. The CDR3 DNA is TGTGCCAGCAGGATCTTAATGACAGGGAATGGTGGCTACACCTCC. V is TRBV12-3 or TRBV12-4 and J is TRBJ1-2, with TRBD1 identical over 7 bases. V dropped 6 bases and J dropped 7; count of bases not matched to a gene: 14. The CDR3 is made up of 15 amino acids.

This clonotype has at least ten counts. Since a much larger clone is just one base distant, this may be a read error. The chain combines TRBV6-1 with TRBJ1-1, with D possibly TRBD1 on 5 matching bases. Germline loops: CDR1 MNHNS, CDR2 SASEGT. The CDR3 sequence is 12 residues long. The CDR3 sequence: CASSDGGTEASF. CDR3 DNA sequence: TGTGCCAGCAGTGACGGGGGGACTGAAGCTTCCTTT.

This clonotype occurred many times. CDR3 coding DNA: TGCGCCAGCACCCAGGGGACGGTGAACACTGAAGCTTTCTTT. Protein sequence: CASTQGTVNTEAFF. V is TRBV5-1 and J is TRBJ1-1; D perhaps matches TRBD1 (6 bases). This CDR3 region has 14 residues. Looked up from germline, CDR1 is SGHRS and CDR2 is YFSETQ. Trimming shortened V by 6 bases and J by 0 bases, and 12 bases separated the two germline ends.

This clonotype was seen more than once but under ten times. This chain joins TRBV7-8 and TRBJ2-7; 9 nucleotides align to TRBD2. Trimming removed 1 base from V and 4 bases from J; junction bases left unmatched: 11. This CDR3 has 17 amino acids. CDR1 and CDR2 (germline): SGHVS, FQNEAQ. This CDR3 reads CASSLGRTTSGLYEQYF. The CDR3 nucleotides read TGTGCCAGCAGCTTAGGTCGTACGACTAGCGGCCTTTACGAGCAGTACTTC.

This clonotype was picked up many times. The genes are TRBV5-4 and TRBJ2-5, with a possible D match to TRBD2 (7 bases). Trimming pared 4 bases from V and 5 bases from J, leaving 18 bases between. From germline, CDR1 is SGHNT and CDR2 YYREEE (reference sequence). There are 15 residues in the CDR3. In DNA, the CDR3 is TGTGCCAGCAGCACACAAGCGGAGGGGGGGGAGACCCAGTACTTC. It encodes CASSTQAEGGETQYF.